The next 19 T cell receptor beta chains were all read from a single sample in a study of blood T cell repertoires in COVID-19 (TCRdb year 2020). Library method: the immunoSEQ multiplex PCR assay. Held by TCRdb, this immuneACCESS table contains in-frame sequences only and omits some clones. Under half of the omission traces to an unresolved V gene where checked; the cause of the rest is unknown. The sample table shows roughly 62,000 clones, and over 85% are seen once. The ten top clones hold approximately 6% of the sample. Sequencing input: peripheral blood. The receptors here all came from a human donor in a cohort sampled during active COVID-19.

The chain employs TRBV20-1 and TRBJ2-7; a weak D match, TRBD2 (6 bases). Germline lookup yields CDR1 DFQATT and CDR2 SNEGSKA (reference sequence). The V and J ends lost 5 bases and 2 bases respectively, with 7 bases between them. This CDR3 comprises 11 residues. The CDR3 loop reads CSARGTYEQYF. The CDR3 DNA is TGCAGTGCTCGGGGGACCTACGAGCAGTACTTC.

The chain uses TRBV7-2 and TRBJ2-2; 10 positions match TRBD2. The CDR3 consists of 19 residues. Per the germline V gene, CDR1 is SGHTA and CDR2 is FQGNSA. The V gene end was trimmed by 1 base and the J gene end by 4 bases; junction bases not matched to a gene: 12. CDR3 sequence (DNA): TGTGCCAGCAGCTTAGATGTTCTTTTTAGCGGGGGGCCCACCGGGGAGCTGTTTTTT. Protein: CASSLDVLFSGGPTGELFF.

V usage is TRBV11-2 and J usage is TRBJ2-2; 8 nucleotides agree with TRBD1. V was clipped by 5 bases and J by 4 bases; unmatched bases: 3. The CDR3 extends over 14 amino acids. CDR1 is SGHAT and CDR2 is FQNNGV in the germline V gene. The CDR3 coding sequence is TGTGCCAGCAGCCACGGACAGGGCACCGGGGAGCTGTTTTTT. Its protein product is CASSHGQGTGELFF.

CDR3 bases: TGTGCCAGCAGTAGGGGGTTTCCCTACGAGCAGTACTTC. This codes for CASSRGFPYEQYF. The chain has TRBV6-5 and TRBJ2-7, with TRBD1 as a possible D gene (6 bases). From germline, CDR1 is MNHEY and CDR2 SVGAGI. Trimming stripped 5 bases from V and 2 bases from J, with 10 bases between. The CDR3 has 13 amino acids.

This chain uses TRBV6-2 or TRBV6-3 with TRBJ2-7, with D possibly matching TRBD2 (6 bases). The CDR3 runs 15 residues. The germline CDR1 and CDR2 sequences are MNHEY and SVGEGT. The V end lost 2 bases, the J end lost 2 bases, and 13 bases lay between the germline ends. The CDR3 nucleotides read TGTGCCAGCAGTTACGGGCGGGACCTACCCTACGAGCAGTACTTC. It codes for CASSYGRDLPYEQYF.

The chain couples TRBV30 to TRBJ2-5; 7 nucleotides match TRBD2. Germline CDR1 and CDR2: GTSNPN and SVGIG (reference sequence). The V segment lost 0 bases and the J segment 4 bases; nucleotides outside the gene matches: 5. The CDR3 is 14 residues long. CDR3 sequence reads: CAWSVAGRGETQYF. The DNA of the CDR3 is TGTGCCTGGAGTGTGGCAGGGAGGGGAGAGACCCAGTACTTC.

J is TRBJ2-3 and V is TRBV5-4; D is possibly TRBD1 (6 bases). The CDR3 has 15 amino acids. Germline V gene sequence: CDR1 SGHNT, CDR2 YYREEE (reference sequence). V was shortened by 3 bases and J by 2 bases, with 13 bases between the two germline ends. The CDR3 reads CASSSRGQPTDTQYF. The CDR3 bases are TGTGCCAGCAGCTCCAGGGGACAACCCACAGATACGCAGTATTTT.

The chain recombines TRBV9 with TRBJ2-2, with D hard to call. Germline CDR1 is SGDLS and CDR2 is YYNGEE. V was shortened by 3 bases and J by 1 base, with 4 bases between the two germline ends. The CDR3 has 13 amino acids. Written as DNA, the CDR3 is TGTGCCAGCAGCGACTGGAACACCGGGGAGCTGTTTTTT. It yields the protein CASSDWNTGELFF.

The rearrangement links TRBV6-5 to TRBJ2-7; no firm D call. The germline V gene has CDR1 MNHEY and CDR2 SVGAGI. There are 11 residues in the CDR3. The V and J ends lost 5 bases and 4 bases respectively, with 6 bases between them. CDR3 loop: CASSNGYEQYF. CDR3 coding DNA: TGTGCCAGCAGTAACGGGTACGAGCAGTACTTC.

The chain employs TRBV7-9 and TRBJ1-3; D possibly corresponds to TRBD1 (5 bases). This CDR3 has 13 amino acids. The germline V gene has CDR1 SEHNR and CDR2 FQNEAQ (reference sequence). The ends were cut back, 4 bases at V and 6 bases at J, with 10 bases in the middle. The CDR3 loop reads CASSSGLINTIYF. Here the CDR3 DNA reads TGTGCCAGCAGCTCGGGACTGATAAACACCATATATTTT.

The chain joins TRBV3-1 (or the pseudogene TRBV3-2) to TRBJ2-3, with 7 bases aligning to TRBD1. The V and J ends lost 2 bases and 5 bases, in that order; junction bases with no gene match: 10. This CDR3 is built from 16 residues. Germline CDR1 and CDR2: LGHDT and YNNKEL (reference sequence). CDR3: CASSQTRGRGVDTQYF. Written as DNA, the CDR3 is TGTGCCAGCAGCCAAACTAGGGGGCGAGGGGTAGATACGCAGTATTTT.

The chain couples TRBV5-6 to TRBJ1-4, with a possible D match to TRBD1 (5 bases). The V end was cut by 4 bases, the J end by 5 bases, with 15 bases between. The CDR3 spans 15 residues. Per the germline V gene, CDR1 is SGHDT and CDR2 is YYEEEE. CDR3 in DNA: TGTGCCAGCAGCCCCGACCGGGGGTGGAATGAAAAACTGTTTTTT. Protein product: CASSPDRGWNEKLFF.

The table lists this clone with a few counts. The chain employs TRBV7-8 and TRBJ2-7, with 11 bases matching TRBD2. With 2 bases clipped from V and 7 bases from J, the junction kept 10 bases outside the gene matches. The germline CDR1 and CDR2 sequences are SGHVS and FQNEAQ. The CDR3 runs to 16 residues. The CDR3 spells CASSLFSLAGGGEQYF. The DNA for the CDR3 is TGTGCCAGCAGCTTATTTAGTCTAGCGGGGGGCGGAGAGCAGTACTTC.

The genes are TRBV6-5 and TRBJ2-7, with a weak D call TRBD2 (6 bases). Germline loops: CDR1 MNHEY, CDR2 SVGAGI. The CDR3 is 14 amino acids. Trimming took off 5 bases at V and 2 bases at J, with 13 bases between the two ends. CDR3 sequence (DNA): TGTGCCAGCAGTCCCAATACGGGAGCCTACGAGCAGTACTTC. Amino acid sequence: CASSPNTGAYEQYF.

The chain carries TRBV15 and TRBJ2-2; tentative D call: TRBD1 (5 bases). The CDR3 runs to 13 residues. V gave up 6 bases and J gave up 5 bases, with 10 bases separating them. Germline CDR1 LNHNV, CDR2 YYDKDF (reference sequence). The CDR3 loop is CATRQVGTGELFF. For the CDR3, the DNA is TGTGCCACCAGACAGGTGGGGACCGGGGAGCTGTTTTTT.

The chain carries TRBV7-2 and TRBJ2-2; the D is unclear. The CDR3 consists of 15 residues. Trimming left V 0 bases short and J 1 base short, with 6 bases between. Germline assignment: CDR1 SGHTA and CDR2 FQGNSA. Written as DNA, the CDR3 is TGTGCCAGCAGCTTAGCGTCAGGGAACACCGGGGAGCTGTTTTTT. It yields the protein CASSLASGNTGELFF.

This clone has just one count. The CDR3 region is CASSDGLVKGGELFF. CDR3 sequence (DNA): TGTGCCAGCAGCGATGGACTAGTCAAGGGCGGGGAGCTGTTTTTT. The genes are TRBV11-3 and TRBJ2-2; 7 nucleotides align to TRBD2. Trimming at V came to 5 bases and at J to 7 bases, leaving 10 bases not matched to a gene. There are 15 residues in the CDR3. Per the germline V gene, CDR1 is SGHNT and CDR2 is YENEEA.

The rearrangement uses TRBV6-6 and TRBJ1-1; possible D gene TRBD1, 5 bases. The V gene lost 8 bases and the J gene lost 3 bases, with 16 bases spanning the gap. This CDR3 has 14 amino acids. The V gene's germline CDR1 is MNHNY and CDR2 SVGAGI (reference sequence). CDR3 nucleotides: TGTGCCAGCGGGAAGCGGGGGGGGGACACTGAAGCTTTCTTT. It yields the protein CASGKRGGDTEAFF.

A single count supports this clone. The gene calls are TRBV27 and TRBJ1-2; perhaps TRBD1 as D (6 bases). The CDR3 runs 13 residues. The germline V gene encodes CDR1 MNHEY and CDR2 SMNVEV (reference sequence). The V gene lost 6 bases and the J gene lost 6 bases, with 14 bases spanning the gap. The CDR3 region is CASSPGERNGYTF. DNA of the CDR3: TGTGCCAGCAGCCCAGGGGAACGTAATGGCTACACCTTC.